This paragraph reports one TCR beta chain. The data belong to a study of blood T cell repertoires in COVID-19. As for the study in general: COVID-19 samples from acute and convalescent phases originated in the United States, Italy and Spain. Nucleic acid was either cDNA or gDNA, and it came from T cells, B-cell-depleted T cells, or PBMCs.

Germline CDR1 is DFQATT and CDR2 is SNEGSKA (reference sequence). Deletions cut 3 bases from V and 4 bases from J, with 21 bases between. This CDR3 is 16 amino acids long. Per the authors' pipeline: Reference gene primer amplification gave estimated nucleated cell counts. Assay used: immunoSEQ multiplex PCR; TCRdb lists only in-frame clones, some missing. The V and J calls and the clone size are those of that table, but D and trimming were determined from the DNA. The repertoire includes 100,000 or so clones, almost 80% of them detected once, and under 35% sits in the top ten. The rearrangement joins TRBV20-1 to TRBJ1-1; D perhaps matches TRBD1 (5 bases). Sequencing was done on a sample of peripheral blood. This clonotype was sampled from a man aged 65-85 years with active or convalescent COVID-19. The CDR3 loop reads CSASRLGGVRATEAFF. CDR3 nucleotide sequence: TGCAGTGCTAGTCGTTTGGGGGGTGTTCGGGCCACTGAAGCTTTCTTT.